One T cell receptor (beta chain) is described in this entry. These data belong to a study of OX40 agonist ivuxolimab in advanced cancers. Using immunoSEQ multiplex PCR, the repertoire was profiled, and TCRdb retains in-frame clones only, with some absent. The data hold about 100,000 clones, with approximately 90% observed a single time. There are 12 residues in the CDR3. Germline V gene lookup returns CDR1 GTSNPN and CDR2 SVGIG (reference sequence). V was pared by 8 bases and J by 12 bases, with 22 bases between. Sequenced here: CD4+ or CD8+ T cells sorted from blood, sampled in a trial of the OX40 agonist ivuxolimab. This clonotype was sampled from an adult with an advanced solid tumor such as melanoma, head and neck, liver or kidney cancer. The V gene is TRBV30, the J gene TRBJ2-5, with a possible D match to TRBD2 (6 bases). The CDR3: CAQGEGSSVKYF. CDR3 bases: TGTGCCCAAGGAGAAGGCTCTAGCGTTAAGTACTTC.